This entry is about one TCR beta chain. Germline CDR1 and CDR2: MDHEN and SYDVKM. The length of the CDR3 is 12 residues. Trimming removed 5 bases at V and 8 bases at J, with 12 bases between. Survey-level resolution applied to immunoSEQ assay v3.0. Sequenced by immunoSEQ multiplex PCR; TCRdb stores in-frame clones only, minus some. Of about 35,000 clones listed, approximately 75% are singletons. The source of the sample is a study of long-term antiretroviral therapy in people with HIV. Per donor, at least one pre-ART and at least two post-ART PBMC samples were obtained. Prior to DNA extraction, the samples held about 0.95-10 million cryopreserved PBMC.

This chain joins TRBV28 and TRBJ1-2; possible D gene TRBD1, 6 bases. Sample: unsorted PBMCs, taken 3 years after starting antiretroviral therapy. This clonotype was obtained from a man aged 45-65 years with HIV. The CDR3 sequence is CASSVGQGGYTF. CDR3 nucleotide sequence: TGTGCCAGCAGTGTGGGACAAGGAGGCTACACCTTC.